These 25 T cell receptor beta chains came from one sample sequenced in a study of shared clonotypes between healthy human individuals. TCRdb's copy holds only in-frame clones and misses some; the assay was immunoSEQ multiplex PCR. This table has approximately 650,000 clones, 95% to 96% appearing once. In the naive CD8 group, cells lacked CD45RO and were positively selected for CCR7, so terminally differentiated effector memory CD45RA+ cells were left out. Sequencing was performed on naive CD8+ T cells sorted from blood. The receptors derive from a woman under 40 in good health.

The chain employs TRBV7-9 and TRBJ1-2; D may be TRBD1 (6 bases). This CDR3 has 14 amino acids. V was cut by 4 bases and J by 4 bases, with 13 bases left in between. The germline CDR1 and CDR2 sequences are SEHNR and FQNEAQ (reference sequence). The CDR3 is CASSSPDRIYGYTF. In DNA form, the CDR3 reads TGTGCCAGCAGCTCGCCCGACAGGATCTATGGCTACACCTTC. The variable domain in full, completed from reference TRBV7-9 and TRBJ1-2, reads DTGVSQNPRHKITKRGQNVTFRCDPISEHNRLYWYRQTLGQGPEFLTYFQNEAQLEKSRLLSDRFSAERPKGSFSTLEIQRTEQGDSAMYLCASSSPDRIYGYTFGSGTRLTVV.

Points on this clone: Distinct nucleotide sequences in the sample also encode this CDR3. This rearrangement joins TRBV27 to TRBJ2-7, with D perhaps TRBD1 or TRBD2 (6 bases each). The CDR3 consists of 13 residues. The V and J ends lost 3 bases and 3 bases respectively, with 9 bases between them. Germline CDR1 MNHEY, CDR2 SMNVEV (reference sequence). The CDR3 sequence is CASSFGGGYEQYF. In DNA, the CDR3 is TGTGCCAGCAGTTTCGGAGGGGGCTACGAGCAGTACTTC.

This chain links TRBV9 with TRBJ2-7; TRBD1 or TRBD2 may be the D gene (5 bases each). V shed 3 bases and J shed 1 base, with 11 bases lying between them. Germline V lookup: CDR1 SGDLS, CDR2 YYNGEE. CDR3 length: 14 residues. CDR3 amino acids: CASSDRDASYEQYF. The DNA for the CDR3 is TGTGCCAGCAGCGACCGGGACGCGTCCTACGAGCAGTACTTC.

This chain connects TRBV27 to TRBJ2-1, with 13 nucleotides matching TRBD2. CDR1 MNHEY and CDR2 SMNVEV come from the germline V gene (reference sequence). The CDR3 contains 14 residues. V dropped 4 bases and J dropped 6; count of bases not matched to a gene: 0. In DNA, the CDR3 is TGTGCCAGCAGTTGGACTAGCGGGAGCAATGAGCAGTTCTTC. Its protein product is CASSWTSGSNEQFF.

The chain uses TRBV15 and TRBJ2-3; 9 bases are a match to TRBD2. The CDR3 sequence is 17 residues long. Germline V gene lookup returns CDR1 LNHNV and CDR2 YYDKDF (reference sequence). Trimming took 0 bases from V and 5 from J; bases not matched to a gene: 9. Here the CDR3 DNA reads TGTGCCACCAGCAGAGATAATGCGGGAGGGCCGGAAGATACGCAGTATTTT. Protein product: CATSRDNAGGPEDTQYF.

The genes are TRBV29-1 and TRBJ2-1, with 9 positions matching TRBD2. V lost 6 bases, J lost 9 bases, and 12 bases stayed unmatched. Looked up from germline, CDR1 is SQVTM and CDR2 is ANQGSEA. The CDR3 is 14 residues long. CDR3 residues: CSVGDSGSVIEQFF. The CDR3 coding sequence is TGCAGCGTGGGCGATAGCGGGAGTGTAATTGAGCAGTTCTTC.

Notes on this clone: The same CDR3 is also encoded by other DNA sequences in this sample. The rearrangement joins TRBV28 to TRBJ2-7, with D perhaps matching TRBD2 (6 bases). The CDR3 loop spans 13 amino acids. V dropped 2 bases and J dropped 2 bases, with 7 bases sitting between them. CDR1 is MDHEN, CDR2 SYDVKM, per germline. The CDR3 coding sequence is TGTGCCAGCAGTTTAGGGAGGACCTACGAGCAGTACTTC. Amino acid sequence: CASSLGRTYEQYF.

The chain recombines TRBV13 with TRBJ1-1; perhaps TRBD1 as D (6 bases). This CDR3 has 15 amino acids. V lost 0 bases, J lost 2 bases, and 10 bases lay in between. CDR1 and CDR2 (germline): PRHDT, FYEKMQ (reference sequence). Written as DNA, the CDR3 is TGTGCCAGCAGCTTAGGGAAAGGGACAAACACTGAAGCTTTCTTT. This encodes CASSLGKGTNTEAFF.

The chain couples TRBV12-5 to TRBJ2-1; D possibly corresponds to TRBD1 (6 bases). This CDR3 spans 16 amino acids. Germline lookup yields CDR1 LGHNT and CDR2 FRNRAP. V lost 5 bases, J lost 3 bases, and 17 bases lay in between. In nucleotides, the CDR3 is TGTGCTAGTGGTACGGGGCAGGGGTCACTCTACAATGAGCAGTTCTTC. It specifies CASGTGQGSLYNEQFF.

The J gene is TRBJ1-3, the V gene TRBV7-2; D gene uncertain. The germline V gene has CDR1 SGHTA and CDR2 FQGNSA. Trimming took off 5 bases at V and 4 bases at J, with 6 bases between the two ends. This CDR3 spans 12 amino acids. The CDR3 nucleotides are TGTGCCAGCAGCCCGGGGGGAAACACCATATATTTT. Encoded protein: CASSPGGNTIYF.

The V gene is TRBV28, the J gene TRBJ2-7; 9 positions agree with TRBD2. With V trimmed by 7 bases and J by 4 bases, 8 bases remained unmatched. The CDR3 extends over 14 amino acids. Germline V gives CDR1 MDHEN, CDR2 SYDVKM. CDR3 sequence reads: CASNNLAGNYEQYF. The CDR3 nucleotides are TGTGCCAGCAATAACCTAGCGGGGAATTACGAGCAGTACTTC.

This chain uses TRBV30 with TRBJ1-2, with D unclear. The germline V gene has CDR1 GTSNPN and CDR2 SVGIG (reference sequence). The CDR3 spans 14 residues. V shed 1 base and J shed 0 bases, with 9 bases lying between them. CDR3 residues: CAWSGHRANYGYTF. The CDR3 DNA is TGTGCCTGGAGTGGGCACAGAGCTAACTATGGCTACACCTTC.

The chain's CDR3 is CASSLAGTRGAFF. The CDR3 DNA reads TGTGCCAGCAGCTTAGCAGGAACCAGGGGGGCTTTCTTT. The V call is TRBV7-6, the J call TRBJ1-1, with 7 nucleotides matching TRBD1. The germline gives CDR1 SGHVS, CDR2 FNYEAQ. J gave up 11 bases and V 0 bases, and 6 bases lay outside the gene matches. The CDR3 length is 13 residues.

The genes are TRBV11-2 and TRBJ2-5, with D tentatively TRBD1 or TRBD2 (6 bases each). This CDR3 has 15 amino acids. Germline assignment: CDR1 SGHAT and CDR2 FQNNGV. The ends were cut back, 0 bases at V and 5 bases at J, with 13 bases in the middle. The CDR3 sequence is CASSLDITGRETQYF. CDR3 coding DNA: TGTGCCAGCAGCTTAGACATTACAGGGAGGGAGACCCAGTACTTC.

The sample holds one count of this clone. This chain uses TRBV29-1 with TRBJ2-7; 12 positions match TRBD2. The trim removed 7 bases at V and 2 bases at J, leaving 6 bases unmatched. The CDR3 is 14 amino acids. The germline V gene encodes CDR1 SQVTM and CDR2 ANQGSEA. CDR3: CSAQGLAGTYEQYF. CDR3 in DNA: TGCAGCGCCCAGGGACTAGCGGGTACCTACGAGCAGTACTTC.

The J gene is TRBJ1-2, the V gene TRBV4-1, with TRBD1 matching over 8 bases. V lost 6 bases, J lost 2 bases, and 2 bases stayed unmatched. This CDR3 region has 13 residues. Germline CDR1 and CDR2: MGHRA and YSYEKL. The CDR3 bases are TGCGCCAGCAGAAGGACAGGGAACTATGGCTACACCTTC. Translating it yields CASRRTGNYGYTF.

A remark on this clone: The same CDR3 is also encoded by other DNA sequences in this sample. The chain links TRBV5-1 to TRBJ2-6; no definite D call. Trimming pared 2 bases from V and 1 base from J, leaving 1 base between. Germline loops: CDR1 SGHRS, CDR2 YFSETQ. The CDR3 extends over 13 amino acids. CDR3 nucleotide sequence: TGCGCCAGCAGCTTATCTGGGGCCAACGTCCTGACTTTC. Translated: CASSLSGANVLTF.

The rearrangement links TRBV6-1 to TRBJ2-7, with 11 nucleotides matching TRBD2. The CDR3 covers 15 residues. Per the germline V gene, CDR1 is MNHNS and CDR2 is SASEGT. The ends lost 5 bases at V and 4 bases at J; junction bases unmatched: 7. CDR3 in DNA: TGTGCCAGCAGTTCGGGACTAGCGGCCGTATACGAGCAGTACTTC. Translating it yields CASSSGLAAVYEQYF.

This rearrangement joins TRBV2 to TRBJ2-1; D not certain. CDR1 is SNHLY and CDR2 is FYNNEI in the germline V gene. Deletions cut 6 bases from V and 7 bases from J, with 13 bases between. CDR3 length: 13 amino acids. The CDR3 DNA sequence: TGTGCCAGCAGAGCCTCCCTGAAAAATGAGCAGTTCTTC. Translating gives CASRASLKNEQFF.

This rearrangement joins TRBV28 to TRBJ2-5, with TRBD2 identical over 11 bases. The CDR3 sequence is 15 residues long. The germline V gene encodes CDR1 MDHEN and CDR2 SYDVKM. V trimming: 6 bases; J trimming: 5 bases; junction bases outside the gene matches: 8. The CDR3 sequence is CASRGLAGGLETQYF. The CDR3 DNA reads TGTGCCAGCAGGGGTCTAGCGGGAGGTTTGGAGACCCAGTACTTC.

CDR3 sequence (DNA): TGTGCCAGCAGCTTTTCTGCAGGGCTTTTTCATGGCTACACCTTC. Translation: CASSFSAGLFHGYTF. The rearrangement uses TRBV5-6 and TRBJ1-2; the D gene is possibly TRBD1 (5 bases). Germline lookup yields CDR1 SGHDT and CDR2 YYEEEE. The CDR3 runs 15 residues. V lost 2 bases and J lost 6, with 17 bases in between.

The chain carries TRBV5-1 and TRBJ2-7; TRBD2 matches at 7 bases. Germline V gene data show CDR1 as SGHRS and CDR2 as YFSETQ. The trim removed 1 base at V and 0 bases at J, leaving 7 bases unmatched. This CDR3 has 16 residues. CDR3 DNA sequence: TGCGCCAGCAGCTTGTTCCCTAGCGGAGGCTCCTACGAGCAGTACTTC. Residues: CASSLFPSGGSYEQYF.

V usage is TRBV13 and J usage is TRBJ1-5, with TRBD1 as a possible D gene (5 bases). The CDR3 sequence is 14 residues long. CDR1 is PRHDT and CDR2 is FYEKMQ in the germline V gene (reference sequence). V shed 7 bases and J shed 8 bases, with 18 bases lying between them. Written as DNA, the CDR3 is TGTGCCAGCACGATATGGGGGGGAGGCGAGCCCCAGCATTTT. This encodes CASTIWGGGEPQHF.

This clone was observed once. This chain uses TRBV28 with TRBJ2-1; D is perhaps TRBD2 (6 bases). CDR3 length: 14 residues. Germline CDR1 reads MDHEN; CDR2 reads SYDVKM. V dropped 6 bases and J dropped 2 bases, with 11 bases sitting between them. The CDR3 nucleotides read TGTGCCAGCAGACATACTAGCACCTACAATGAGCAGTTCTTC. Translated: CASRHTSTYNEQFF.

This chain links TRBV21-1 with TRBJ2-5; no check of the table's D call, TRBD1, against the DNA was made. TRBV21-1 is designated a pseudogene. CDR3 length equals 16 residues. CDR3 in DNA: TGTGCCAGCACCCACCCCCCCCCAGGGGGGCAAGAGACCCAGTACTTC. Translation: CASTHPPPGGQETQYF.